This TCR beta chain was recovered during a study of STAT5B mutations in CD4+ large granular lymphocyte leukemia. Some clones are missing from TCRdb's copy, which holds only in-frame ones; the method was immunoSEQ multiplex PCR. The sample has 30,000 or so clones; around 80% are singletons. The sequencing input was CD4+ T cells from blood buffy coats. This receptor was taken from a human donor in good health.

Here the CDR3 reads CSVTGIYEQYF. Written as DNA, the CDR3 is TGCAGTGTCACAGGGATATACGAGCAGTACTTC. J is TRBJ2-7 and V is TRBV20-1; a possible D gene is TRBD1 (6 bases). CDR1 DFQATT and CDR2 SNEGSKA come from the germline V gene (reference sequence). This CDR3 comprises 11 residues. Trimming removed 7 bases at V and 4 bases at J, with 11 bases between.